The 29 T cell receptor beta chains reported below all come from one sample, sequenced in a study of response to subunit inactivated influenza vaccine. TCRdb reprocessed the RT-PCR reads with MiXCR, giving one entry per CDR3 protein. The table records 490,000 or so distinct CDR3 sequences, 7.5% to 8.5% of them present only once. This material consisted of PBMCs from blood, taken 23 to 25 months after vaccination. The source is a man aged 50 to 75 who received an inactivated influenza vaccine.

A few counts support this clonotype. The chain links TRBV6-5 to TRBJ2-7, with TRBD2 matching over 13 bases. The CDR3 extends over 16 amino acids. V trimming: 2 bases; J trimming: 4 bases; junction bases outside the gene matches: 5. Germline lookup yields CDR1 MNHEY and CDR2 SVGAGI. The CDR3 sequence: CASSYTSGLAGYEQYF. The DNA for the CDR3 is TGTGCCAGCAGTTACACCTCGGGACTAGCGGGATACGAGCAGTACTTC.

This chain joins TRBV28 and TRBJ2-7, with a weak D call TRBD2 (6 bases). Looked up from germline, CDR1 is MDHEN and CDR2 is SYDVKM. V gave up 4 bases and J gave up 3 bases, with 13 bases separating them. This CDR3 is built from 14 residues. The CDR3 DNA is TGTGCCAGCAGTTCGGCGGGGACCTTCTACGAGCAGTACTTC. Protein: CASSSAGTFYEQYF.

This clonotype showed up many times. The chain joins TRBV4-2 to TRBJ2-3; D possibly matches TRBD1 or TRBD2 (6 bases each). Germline lookup yields CDR1 LGHNA and CDR2 YNFKEQ. The CDR3 is made up of 13 amino acids. Trimming took off 4 bases at V and 6 bases at J, with 11 bases between the two ends. Here the CDR3 reads CASSPTRGDTQYF. As DNA, the CDR3 is TGTGCCAGCAGCCCGACTAGGGGGGATACGCAGTATTTT.

This clonotype was detected a few times. This rearrangement joins TRBV3-2 to TRBJ2-5; the table's D gene call, TRBD2, was not cross checked with the DNA. TRBV3-2 is an annotated pseudogene. This CDR3 is built from 19 residues. The CDR3, as DNA: TGTGCCAGCAGCCAGGAGGGACTAGCAGGGACGCCTTACCAAGAGACCCAGTACTTC. This sequence encodes CASSQEGLAGTPYQETQYF.

This clonotype has only a few counts. The chain carries TRBV3-1 and TRBJ2-1; perhaps D is TRBD1 or TRBD2 (5 bases each). Germline CDR1 and CDR2: LGHDT and YNNKEL (reference sequence). The CDR3 has 14 amino acids. Trimming removed 4 bases at V and 9 bases at J, with 16 bases between. For the CDR3, the DNA is TGTGCCAGCAGCCCCTTGTCTGGGGGTGGTGAGCAGTTCTTC. It specifies CASSPLSGGGEQFF.

The V and J genes are TRBV29-1 and TRBJ2-7; no firm D call. Germline lookup yields CDR1 SQVTM and CDR2 ANQGSEA. Trimming removed 6 bases from V and 4 bases from J, with 7 bases in between. This CDR3 is built from 10 residues. The DNA of the CDR3 is TGCAGCGTGGTAATTTACGAGCAGTACTTC. It yields the protein CSVVIYEQYF.

The chain is built from TRBV5-5 and TRBJ2-3, with TRBD2 matching over 9 bases. The CDR3 has 15 amino acids. Looked up from germline, CDR1 is SGHKS and CDR2 is YYEKEE (reference sequence). With 4 bases clipped from V and 5 bases from J, the junction kept 8 bases outside the gene matches. In DNA form, the CDR3 reads TGTGCCAGCAGCCGAAGCGGGAGGTCGGGAGATACGCAGTATTTT. Translation: CASSRSGRSGDTQYF. Variable domain in full (rest from reference TRBV5-5 and TRBJ2-3): DAGVTQSPTHLIKTRGQQVTLRCSPISGHKSVSWYQQVLGQGPQFIFQYYEKEERGRGNFPDRFSARQFPNYSSELNVNALLLGDSALYLCASSRSGRSGDTQYFGPGTRLTVL.

At least ten counts were recorded for this clonotype. V is TRBV7-9 and J is TRBJ2-7; the match to TRBD1 covers 8 bases. This CDR3 contains 14 residues. Germline trimming cut 7 bases from V and 4 bases from J; bases unmatched to any gene: 9. The V gene's germline CDR1 is SEHNR and CDR2 FQNEAQ (reference sequence). As DNA, the CDR3 is TGTGCCAGCACCTCGGGGCAGGGGGCTTACGAGCAGTACTTC. Protein sequence: CASTSGQGAYEQYF.

This sequence joins TRBV3-1 and TRBJ2-5; 8 nucleotides agree with TRBD1. The V gene end was trimmed by 5 bases and the J gene end by 3 bases; junction bases not matched to a gene: 5. The CDR3 has 14 amino acids. Germline assignment: CDR1 LGHDT and CDR2 YNNKEL (reference sequence). In nucleotides, the CDR3 is TGTGCCAGCAGCTCGACAGGGGTCGAAGAGACCCAGTACTTC. It specifies CASSSTGVEETQYF.

This clonotype was detected only a few times. The rearrangement links TRBV12-3 or TRBV12-4 to TRBJ1-2, with TRBD1 matching 8 bases. The CDR3 has 17 amino acids. V lost 2 bases, J lost 10 bases, and 18 bases stayed unmatched. This CDR3 reads CASSLSGTGLQKSHYTF. In nucleotides, the CDR3 is TGTGCCAGCAGTTTATCAGGGACAGGCCTCCAAAAGTCCCACTACACCTTC.

This clonotype was detected ten times or more. V and J are TRBV6-5 and TRBJ2-3; possible D gene TRBD1, 6 bases. CDR1 MNHEY and CDR2 SVGAGI come from the germline V gene. The CDR3 runs to 15 residues. V was pared by 0 bases and J by 1 base, with 8 bases between. Here the CDR3 reads CASSYSDRRTDTQYF. CDR3 bases: TGTGCCAGCAGTTACTCAGACAGGCGCACAGATACGCAGTATTTT.

The table lists this clonotype with many counts. The chain has TRBV15 and TRBJ2-7; D perhaps matches TRBD2 (6 bases). V lost 4 bases to trimming and J lost 7 bases, with 17 bases between them. CDR1 and CDR2 from the germline V gene are LNHNV and YYDKDF (reference sequence). The CDR3 sequence is 14 residues long. CDR3 residues: CATSKQEGPREQYF. The CDR3 nucleotides are TGTGCCACCAGCAAGCAGGAGGGCCCTCGGGAGCAGTACTTC.

This CDR3 is CSVEEATGELFF. The CDR3 DNA sequence: TGCAGCGTTGAAGAAGCAACCGGGGAGCTGTTTTTT. The chain combines TRBV29-1 with TRBJ2-2, with unresolved D. The V gene lost 0 bases and the J gene lost 5 bases, with 4 bases spanning the gap. This CDR3 is built from 12 residues. Germline-derived CDR1 and CDR2 are SQVTM and ANQGSEA.

This clonotype showed up many times. The rearrangement joins TRBV7-3 to TRBJ2-2, with a possible D match to TRBD1 (6 bases). Trimming pared 1 base from V and 5 bases from J, leaving 14 bases between. Germline V gene sequence: CDR1 SGHTA, CDR2 FQGTGA. The CDR3 runs 16 residues. In nucleotides, the CDR3 is TGTGCCAGCAGCTTAATGGGCAGGGGCGGAACCGGGGAGCTGTTTTTT. It translates to CASSLMGRGGTGELFF.

The rearrangement links TRBV15 to TRBJ1-2, with a weak D call TRBD1 (5 bases). There are 16 residues in the CDR3. V lost 0 bases and J 4 bases, leaving 15 bases between the germline ends. Germline V gene data show CDR1 as LNHNV and CDR2 as YYDKDF (reference sequence). CDR3 region: CATSRDLAGALYGYTF. In DNA, the CDR3 is TGTGCCACCAGCAGAGATCTCGCCGGGGCGCTCTATGGCTACACCTTC.

This clonotype was seen more than once but under ten times. The chain is built from TRBV6-5 and TRBJ1-6; D is perhaps TRBD1 (5 bases). The V end lost 4 bases, the J end lost 8 bases, and 12 bases lay between the germline ends. CDR3 size: 14 residues. Germline values: CDR1 MNHEY, CDR2 SVGAGI. CDR3 loop: CASSSGTDYSPLHF. The CDR3 DNA reads as TGTGCCAGCAGTTCCGGGACGGATTATTCACCCCTCCACTTT.

The chain is built from TRBV7-2 and TRBJ2-3; TRBD2 aligns across 9 bases. CDR1 is SGHTA and CDR2 is FQGNSA in the germline V gene. CDR3 length: 15 residues. Trimming took 1 base from V and 4 from J; bases not matched to a gene: 3. The CDR3: CASSLVLAGSDTQYF. The CDR3 DNA is TGTGCCAGCAGCTTAGTCCTAGCGGGGTCAGATACGCAGTATTTT.

This clonotype has more than one count but fewer than ten. The chain links TRBV7-6 to TRBJ1-1; the D gene is possibly TRBD1 (5 bases). This CDR3 spans 15 amino acids. Germline V gene data show CDR1 as SGHVS and CDR2 as FNYEAQ. Between the trimmed V and J ends, which lost 5 bases and 0 bases, there was a span of 13 bases. CDR3 nucleotides: TGTGCCAGCAGCAGTCAGGGTGGGGTGAACACTGAAGCTTTCTTT. Translating it yields CASSSQGGVNTEAFF.

The V and J genes are TRBV25-1 and TRBJ2-5, with D tentatively TRBD2 (6 bases). With 3 bases removed from V and 2 bases from J, the gap between germline ends came to 13 bases. This CDR3 comprises 15 residues. The V gene's germline CDR1 is MGHDK and CDR2 SYGVNS. CDR3 sequence: CASSEEGSGQETQYF. The CDR3 DNA reads TGTGCCAGCAGTGAGGAGGGCTCCGGGCAAGAGACCCAGTACTTC.

This clonotype has ten or more counts. V and J are TRBV7-2 and TRBJ1-4; no reliable D call. The germline V gene encodes CDR1 SGHTA and CDR2 FQGNSA. Trimming took off 2 bases at V and 7 bases at J, with 17 bases between the two ends. This CDR3 is built from 16 residues. The CDR3 sequence is CASSLSSSQVFEKLFF. CDR3 in DNA: TGTGCCAGCAGCTTAAGCAGCTCCCAGGTCTTTGAAAAACTGTTTTTT.

This clonotype was counted between two and nine times. The chain employs TRBV10-3 and TRBJ2-7; 8 bases line up with TRBD1. V shed 8 bases, J shed 0 bases, and the junction held 3 bases outside the gene matches. The CDR3 totals 13 residues. Germline V lookup: CDR1 ENHRY, CDR2 SYGVKD. The chain's CDR3 is CAIRDRSSYEQYF. In DNA, the CDR3 is TGTGCCATCCGGGACAGGAGCTCCTACGAGCAGTACTTC.

A few counts support this clonotype. J is TRBJ1-1 and V is TRBV11-2, with a tentative D call TRBD1 (5 bases). Trimming stripped 4 bases from V and 0 bases from J, with 12 bases between. The CDR3 extends over 15 amino acids. The germline V gene has CDR1 SGHAT and CDR2 FQNNGV. As DNA, the CDR3 is TGTGCCAGCAGCTGGGAGGCAGGGATGAACACTGAAGCTTTCTTT. Protein sequence: CASSWEAGMNTEAFF.

This clonotype has ten or more counts. Sequence at one end of the junction differs from germline and may be a read error. The chain joins TRBV5-1 to TRBJ1-1; D remains ambiguous. The CDR3 covers 14 residues. Germline lookup yields CDR1 SGHRS and CDR2 YFSETQ. CDR3 in amino acids: CASSLFGLNTEAFF. As DNA, the CDR3 is TGTGCCAGCAGCCTGTTCGGCCTGAACACTGAAGCTTTCTTT.

The chain uses TRBV18 and TRBJ1-2; tentative D call: TRBD1 (6 bases). Germline V CDR1 and CDR2: KGHSH, LQKENI. The CDR3 extends over 17 amino acids. Trimming took 6 bases from V and 0 from J, leaving 20 bases between them. The CDR3 region has the DNA TGTGCCAGCTCTCTTAATCGATCGCCAGGGGCTAACTATGGCTACACCTTC. Protein product: CASSLNRSPGANYGYTF.

This clonotype was counted only a few times. The rearrangement links TRBV5-1 to TRBJ2-3, with 9 bases fitting TRBD2. The CDR3 spans 13 residues. The germline V gene encodes CDR1 SGHRS and CDR2 YFSETQ. The trim removed 6 bases at V and 4 bases at J, leaving 3 bases unmatched. CDR3 region: CASNAGGADTQYF. CDR3 coding DNA: TGCGCCAGCAATGCGGGAGGGGCAGATACGCAGTATTTT.

This clonotype has a handful of counts. This chain connects TRBV9 to TRBJ2-1; 9 bases line up with TRBD2. The germline CDR1 and CDR2 sequences are SGDLS and YYNGEE. Trimming cost V 0 bases and J 5 bases; bases outside gene matches: 6. There are 16 residues in the CDR3. DNA for the CDR3: TGTGCCAGCAGCGTAGTGCCTAGCGGGGCAGACAATGAGCAGTTCTTC. Amino acids: CASSVVPSGADNEQFF.

The table lists this clonotype with a few counts. The chain is built from TRBV5-4 and TRBJ2-7; D is unclear. The germline V gene has CDR1 SGHNT and CDR2 YYREEE (reference sequence). The CDR3 contains 15 residues. The V end lost 0 bases, the J end lost 0 bases, and 10 bases lay between the germline ends. The CDR3 loop is CASSLAAGTSYEQYF. The CDR3 DNA is TGTGCCAGCAGCTTGGCCGCCGGTACCTCCTACGAGCAGTACTTC.

The sample holds many counts of this clonotype. The chain has TRBV12-3 or TRBV12-4 and TRBJ2-6; the match to TRBD2 covers 7 bases. CDR3 size: 17 residues. The trim removed 3 bases at V and 0 bases at J, leaving 5 bases unmatched. CDR3 nucleotide sequence: TGTGCCAGCAGTTTGGGGGGAGGGAGCTCTGGGGCCAACGTCCTGACTTTC. Amino acid sequence: CASSLGGGSSGANVLTF.

This rearrangement joins TRBV10-2 to TRBJ2-7, with a weak D call TRBD1 (7 bases). V dropped 2 bases and J dropped 1 base, with 12 bases sitting between them. Germline values: CDR1 WSHSY, CDR2 SAAADI. This CDR3 region has 15 residues. CDR3 sequence: CASSEGGTVSYEQYF. CDR3 sequence (DNA): TGCGCCAGCAGTGAGGGGGGGACAGTGTCCTACGAGCAGTACTTC.